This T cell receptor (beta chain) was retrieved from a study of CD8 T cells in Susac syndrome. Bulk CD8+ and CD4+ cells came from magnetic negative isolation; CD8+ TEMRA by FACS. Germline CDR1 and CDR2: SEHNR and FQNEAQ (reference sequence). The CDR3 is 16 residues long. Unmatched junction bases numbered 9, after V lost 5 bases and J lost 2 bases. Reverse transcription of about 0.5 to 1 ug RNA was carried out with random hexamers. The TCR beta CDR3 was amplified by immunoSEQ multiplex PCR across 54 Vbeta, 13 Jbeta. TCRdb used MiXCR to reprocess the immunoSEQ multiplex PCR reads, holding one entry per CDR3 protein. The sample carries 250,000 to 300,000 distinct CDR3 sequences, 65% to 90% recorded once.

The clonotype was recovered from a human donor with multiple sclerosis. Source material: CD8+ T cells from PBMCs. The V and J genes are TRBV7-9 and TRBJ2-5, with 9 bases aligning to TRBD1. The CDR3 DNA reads TGTGCCAGCAGCCCGAACCGGGACAGGGCTCAAGAGACCCAGTACTTC. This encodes CASSPNRDRAQETQYF. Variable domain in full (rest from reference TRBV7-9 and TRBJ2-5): DTGVSQNPRHKITKRGQNVTFRCDPISEHNRLYWYRQTLGQGPEFLTYFQNEAQLEKSRLLSDRFSAERPKGSFSTLEIQRTEQGDSAMYLCASSPNRDRAQETQYFGPGTRLLVL.